The rows below give T cell receptor beta chains drawn from one sample of a study of blood T cell repertoires in COVID-19. Sequenced by immunoSEQ multiplex PCR; TCRdb stores in-frame clones only, minus some. Altogether under 200,000 clones are present, roughly 90% being singletons, with the ten largest covering around 6.5%. The source material was PBMCs or T cells enriched from blood (not recorded which). These receptors came from a woman between 45 and 65 years old who had recovered from COVID-19. CDR3s include the opening cysteine and the closing phenylalanine or tryptophan. A D gene is named only where the DNA matches it firmly. A row's size may be missing; if present it is once, few, many or a size class.

CDR3aa: CASSLSASRGVGYEKLFF
CDR3nt: TGTGCCAGCAGCTTATCCGCCTCCAGGGGAGTCGGTTATGAAAAACTGTTTTTT
d_gene: NA
abundance: NA
j_gene: TRBJ1-4
len: 18
v_gene: TRBV7-9

CDR3aa: CASSLEGTHQPQHF
CDR3nt: TGTGCCAGCAGTTTAGAGGGAACGCATCAGCCCCAGCATTTT
d_gene: NA
abundance: NA
j_gene: TRBJ1-5
len: 14
v_gene: TRBV27

CDR3aa: CASSPSWAGVVTGELFF
CDR3nt: TGTGCCAGCAGCCCCTCCTGGGCGGGAGTCGTCACCGGGGAGCTGTTTTTT
d_gene: TRBD2
abundance: NA
j_gene: TRBJ2-2
len: 17
v_gene: TRBV11-2

CDR3aa: CATSREITGVYEQYF
CDR3nt: TGTGCCACCAGCAGAGAAATCACGGGAGTATACGAGCAGTACTTC
d_gene: NA
abundance: NA
j_gene: TRBJ2-7
len: 15
v_gene: TRBV15

CDR3aa: CASSLLGTTRSGANVLTF
CDR3nt: TGTGCCAGCAGCTTGCTGGGGACTACTCGCTCTGGGGCCAACGTCCTGACTTTC
d_gene: TRBD2
abundance: NA
j_gene: TRBJ2-6
len: 18
v_gene: TRBV7-3

CDR3aa: CASSPRQTINTGELFF
CDR3nt: TGTGCCAGCAGCCCTAGACAGACGATAAACACCGGGGAGCTGTTTTTT
d_gene: NA
abundance: NA
j_gene: TRBJ2-2
len: 16
v_gene: TRBV28

CDR3aa: CASSLGGRNDNEQFF
CDR3nt: TGTGCCAGCAGCTTGGGCGGGAGGAACGACAATGAGCAGTTCTTC
d_gene: TRBD2
abundance: NA
j_gene: TRBJ2-1
len: 15
v_gene: TRBV7-3

CDR3aa: CASSLGLLAGGIAKNIQYF
CDR3nt: TGCGCCAGCAGCTTGGGCCTACTAGCGGGAGGGATAGCCAAAAACATTCAGTACTTC
d_gene: TRBD2
abundance: NA
j_gene: TRBJ2-4
len: 19
v_gene: TRBV5-1

CDR3aa: CAIKGGQGATEQYF
CDR3nt: TGTGCCATCAAGGGGGGACAGGGGGCGACCGAGCAGTACTTC
d_gene: TRBD1
abundance: NA
j_gene: TRBJ2-7
len: 14
v_gene: TRBV10-3

CDR3aa: CASSLNPGQPQHF
CDR3nt: TGTGCCAGCAGCTTAAATCCAGGGCAGCCCCAGCATTTT
d_gene: NA
abundance: NA
j_gene: TRBJ1-5
len: 13
v_gene: TRBV7-9

CDR3aa: CASSMGQGVVADTEAFF
CDR3nt: TGCGCCAGCAGCATGGGACAGGGTGTTGTTGCGGACACTGAAGCTTTCTTT
d_gene: TRBD1
abundance: NA
j_gene: TRBJ1-1
len: 17
v_gene: TRBV5-1

CDR3aa: CASSPWGQALGETQYF
CDR3nt: TGCGCCAGCAGCCCTTGGGGACAGGCGTTAGGGGAGACCCAGTACTTC
d_gene: TRBD1
abundance: NA
j_gene: TRBJ2-5
len: 16
v_gene: TRBV5-1

CDR3aa: CASSAAASGNEKLFF
CDR3nt: TGCGCCAGCAGTGCGGCGGCGAGTGGGAATGAAAAACTGTTTTTT
d_gene: NA
abundance: NA
j_gene: TRBJ1-4
len: 15
v_gene: TRBV10-1

CDR3aa: CSVEVGQADRAGKQYF
CDR3nt: TGCAGCGTTGAAGTGGGCCAAGCGGACCGCGCTGGGAAGCAGTACTTC
d_gene: NA
abundance: NA
j_gene: TRBJ2-7
len: 16
v_gene: TRBV29-1

CDR3aa: CASSAGRNILNEQFF
CDR3nt: TGTGCCAGCAGCGCGGGCCGGAATATACTAAATGAGCAGTTCTTC
d_gene: NA
abundance: NA
j_gene: TRBJ2-1
len: 15
v_gene: TRBV11-3

CDR3aa: CSSSGRTNTEAFF
CDR3nt: TGCAGCTCCTCGGGGAGAACCAACACTGAAGCTTTCTTT
d_gene: NA
abundance: NA
j_gene: TRBJ1-1
len: 13
v_gene: TRBV29-1

CDR3aa: CASSLDPFYEQYF
CDR3nt: TGTGCCAGCAGCTTAGATCCCTTTTACGAGCAGTACTTC
d_gene: NA
abundance: few
j_gene: TRBJ2-7
len: 13
v_gene: TRBV7-9

CDR3aa: CASSYSRDTGELFF
CDR3nt: TGTGCCAGCAGTTACAGCAGGGATACCGGGGAGCTGTTTTTT
d_gene: NA
abundance: NA
j_gene: TRBJ2-2
len: 14
v_gene: TRBV6-6

CDR3aa: CASSPTRGTSPLHF
CDR3nt: TGTGCCAGCAGCCCTACCAGGGGGACCTCACCCCTCCACTTT
d_gene: TRBD1
abundance: NA
j_gene: TRBJ1-6
len: 14
v_gene: TRBV28

CDR3aa: CASSLMGQGQSPLHF
CDR3nt: TGTGCCAGCAGCTTAATGGGACAGGGTCAATCACCCCTCCACTTT
d_gene: TRBD1
abundance: NA
j_gene: TRBJ1-6
len: 15
v_gene: TRBV7-2

CDR3aa: CASSETTGVRGYTF
CDR3nt: TGTGCCAGCAGTGAGACCACAGGGGTTCGGGGCTACACCTTC
d_gene: TRBD1
abundance: once
j_gene: TRBJ1-2
len: 14
v_gene: TRBV6-2/TRBV6-3

CDR3aa: CASSQLTGPYEQYF
CDR3nt: TGCGCCAGCAGCCAATTAACAGGGCCCTACGAGCAGTACTTC
d_gene: NA
abundance: NA
j_gene: TRBJ2-7
len: 14
v_gene: TRBV4-3

CDR3aa: CASSLGPAGVLETQYF
CDR3nt: TGCGCCAGCAGCTTGGGCCCAGCGGGAGTACTGGAGACCCAGTACTTC
d_gene: TRBD2
abundance: NA
j_gene: TRBJ2-5
len: 16
v_gene: TRBV5-1

CDR3aa: CATSSSRGPNEKLFF
CDR3nt: TGTGCCACCAGTTCCAGTAGGGGGCCCAATGAAAAACTGTTTTTT
d_gene: TRBD1
abundance: NA
j_gene: TRBJ1-4
len: 15
v_gene: TRBV24-1

CDR3aa: CASSSTGGPYEQYF
CDR3nt: TGTGCCAGCAGTTCAACAGGGGGTCCCTACGAGCAGTACTTC
d_gene: TRBD1
abundance: few
j_gene: TRBJ2-7
len: 14
v_gene: TRBV28

CDR3aa: CATSLGTSGNEQFF
CDR3nt: TGTGCCACCAGTCTTGGGACTAGCGGCAATGAGCAGTTCTTC
d_gene: TRBD2
abundance: NA
j_gene: TRBJ2-1
len: 14
v_gene: TRBV24-1

CDR3aa: CSARGLNEQFF
CDR3nt: TGCAGTGCTCGAGGGCTCAATGAGCAGTTCTTC
d_gene: NA
abundance: NA
j_gene: TRBJ2-1
len: 11
v_gene: TRBV20-1

CDR3aa: CATSEGAKGTDTQYF
CDR3nt: TGTGCCACCAGTGAGGGGGCTAAGGGCACAGATACGCAGTATTTT
d_gene: NA
abundance: NA
j_gene: TRBJ2-3
len: 15
v_gene: TRBV24-1

CDR3aa: CASRGQMTNTGELFF
CDR3nt: TGTGCCAGCAGGGGACAGATGACGAACACCGGGGAGCTGTTTTTT
d_gene: TRBD1
abundance: NA
j_gene: TRBJ2-2
len: 15
v_gene: TRBV2

CDR3aa: CASSPLQENYGYTF
CDR3nt: TGCGCCAGCAGCCCTCTACAGGAAAACTATGGCTACACCTTC
d_gene: NA
abundance: once
j_gene: TRBJ1-2
len: 14
v_gene: TRBV4-1

CDR3aa: CASIRVTEQFF
CDR3nt: TGTGCCAGCATACGAGTTACTGAGCAGTTCTTC
d_gene: NA
abundance: once
j_gene: TRBJ2-1
len: 11
v_gene: TRBV2

CDR3aa: CATSRGDRTNSPLHF
CDR3nt: TGTGCCACCAGCAGGGGGGACAGGACCAATTCACCCCTCCACTTT
d_gene: TRBD1
abundance: NA
j_gene: TRBJ1-6
len: 15
v_gene: TRBV15

CDR3aa: CASSSGEHYGYTF
CDR3nt: TGTGCCAGCAGTTCGGGGGAGCACTATGGCTACACCTTC
d_gene: NA
abundance: NA
j_gene: TRBJ1-2
len: 13
v_gene: TRBV28

CDR3aa: CASSQETSWSGANVLTF
CDR3nt: TGTGCCAGCAGCCAAGAAACTAGCTGGTCTGGGGCCAACGTCCTGACTTTC
d_gene: NA
abundance: NA
j_gene: TRBJ2-6
len: 17
v_gene: TRBV14

CDR3aa: CASSEGRRDGGYGYTF
CDR3nt: TGTGCCAGCAGTGAAGGGCGGAGGGACGGTGGATATGGCTACACCTTC
d_gene: NA
abundance: NA
j_gene: TRBJ1-2
len: 16
v_gene: TRBV6-1

CDR3aa: CASSLGYAESRDTQYF
CDR3nt: TGTGCCAGCAGCTTAGGTTACGCGGAAAGTAGGGATACGCAGTATTTT
d_gene: NA
abundance: NA
j_gene: TRBJ2-3
len: 16
v_gene: TRBV7-8

CDR3aa: CASSLKTPNTEAFF
CDR3nt: TGTGCCAGCAGCTTGAAGACACCCAACACTGAAGCTTTCTTT
d_gene: NA
abundance: NA
j_gene: TRBJ1-1
len: 14
v_gene: TRBV11-2

CDR3aa: CASRSLPSGSSYNEQFF
CDR3nt: TGCGCCAGCAGGTCCCTACCGAGCGGGAGCTCCTACAATGAGCAGTTCTTC
d_gene: TRBD2
abundance: NA
j_gene: TRBJ2-1
len: 17
v_gene: TRBV4-1

CDR3aa: CASSLSRRGEQFF
CDR3nt: TGTGCCAGCAGTTTATCGCGTCGGGGAGAGCAGTTCTTC
d_gene: NA
abundance: NA
j_gene: TRBJ2-1
len: 13
v_gene: TRBV28

CDR3aa: CASSDGQGGPNQPQHF
CDR3nt: TGTGCCAGCAGTGACGGACAGGGGGGGCCCAATCAGCCCCAGCATTTT
d_gene: TRBD1
abundance: few
j_gene: TRBJ1-5
len: 16
v_gene: TRBV25-1

CDR3aa: CASSATSGRAGGNIQYF
CDR3nt: TGTGCCAGCAGCGCGACTAGCGGGAGGGCCGGTGGAAACATTCAGTACTTC
d_gene: TRBD2
abundance: NA
j_gene: TRBJ2-4
len: 17
v_gene: TRBV5-4

CDR3aa: CASSYYPLAGGSTDTQYF
CDR3nt: TGCGCCAGCAGCTACTATCCCCTAGCGGGGGGGAGCACAGATACGCAGTATTTT
d_gene: TRBD2
abundance: NA
j_gene: TRBJ2-3
len: 18
v_gene: TRBV5-1

CDR3aa: CASSVGGLAGVEQFF
CDR3nt: TGTGCCAGCAGCGTAGGGGGGCTAGCGGGAGTAGAGCAGTTCTTC
d_gene: TRBD2
abundance: once
j_gene: TRBJ2-1
len: 15
v_gene: TRBV9

CDR3aa: CASRTGGANTGELFF
CDR3nt: TGTGCCAGCCGGACAGGGGGCGCGAACACCGGGGAGCTGTTTTTT
d_gene: TRBD1
abundance: NA
j_gene: TRBJ2-2
len: 15
v_gene: TRBV7-2

CDR3aa: CAWRGRAGGDTQYF
CDR3nt: TGTGCCTGGAGAGGGCGGGCAGGAGGAGATACGCAGTATTTT
d_gene: NA
abundance: NA
j_gene: TRBJ2-3
len: 14
v_gene: TRBV30

CDR3aa: CATAAAFYNEQFF
CDR3nt: TGTGCCACGGCGGCCGCATTCTACAATGAGCAGTTCTTC
d_gene: NA
abundance: NA
j_gene: TRBJ2-1
len: 13
v_gene: TRBV24-1

CDR3aa: CASSDRATDTQYF
CDR3nt: TGTGCCAGTAGTGACAGGGCCACAGATACGCAGTATTTT
d_gene: TRBD1
abundance: NA
j_gene: TRBJ2-3
len: 13
v_gene: TRBV19

CDR3aa: CASSLQGGRGYTF
CDR3nt: TGTGCCAGCAGCCTCCAAGGGGGCCGGGGCTACACCTTC
d_gene: TRBD1
abundance: NA
j_gene: TRBJ1-2
len: 13
v_gene: TRBV7-2

CDR3aa: CASSHVGQGVYEQYF
CDR3nt: TGCGCCAGCAGCCACGTCGGACAGGGAGTCTACGAGCAGTACTTC
d_gene: TRBD1
abundance: NA
j_gene: TRBJ2-7
len: 15
v_gene: TRBV4-1

CDR3aa: CASTPSGGGNSPLHF
CDR3nt: TGCGCCAGCACGCCCTCGGGGGGAGGCAATTCACCCCTCCACTTT
d_gene: NA
abundance: NA
j_gene: TRBJ1-6
len: 15
v_gene: TRBV5-1

CDR3aa: CASSRSGYEQYF
CDR3nt: TGTGCCAGCAGCCGGTCGGGTTACGAGCAGTACTTC
d_gene: NA
abundance: NA
j_gene: TRBJ2-7
len: 12
v_gene: TRBV6-6

CDR3aa: CASSQDSQLLPYEQYF
CDR3nt: TGCGCCAGCAGCCAAGATTCACAGCTACTCCCCTACGAGCAGTACTTC
d_gene: NA
abundance: NA
j_gene: TRBJ2-7
len: 16
v_gene: TRBV4-1

CDR3aa: CASSLDAGGGYNEQFF
CDR3nt: TGCGCCAGCAGCTTGGATGCGGGAGGGGGTTACAATGAGCAGTTCTTC
d_gene: TRBD2
abundance: NA
j_gene: TRBJ2-1
len: 16
v_gene: TRBV5-1

CDR3aa: CASSFTSGQGYEQYF
CDR3nt: TGCGCCAGCAGCTTTACTAGCGGGCAGGGATACGAGCAGTACTTC
d_gene: TRBD2
abundance: NA
j_gene: TRBJ2-7
len: 15
v_gene: TRBV5-1

CDR3aa: CASSRETGGRTDTQYF
CDR3nt: TGTGCCAGCAGCAGAGAGACAGGGGGCCGCACAGATACGCAGTATTTT
d_gene: NA
abundance: NA
j_gene: TRBJ2-3
len: 16
v_gene: TRBV21-1

CDR3aa: CASSRTGINTEAFF
CDR3nt: TGTGCCAGCAGCAGGACGGGAATTAACACTGAAGCTTTCTTT
d_gene: NA
abundance: NA
j_gene: TRBJ1-1
len: 14
v_gene: TRBV3-1/TRBV3-2